This T cell receptor (beta chain) is from a study of regulatory T cells in long-lasting Graves disease. Study-level points and caveats: Persistent disease preferred TRBV28, TRBJ1-2 and TRBJ2-5.

The CDR3 sequence is 18 residues long. Germline lookup yields CDR1 SGHTA and CDR2 FQGTGA. The J segment lost 0 bases and the V segment lost 3 bases, leaving 9 bases of the junction unmatched. The time point here: newly diagnosed GD, antithyroid drugs for less than 3 months. PBMCs were the source of the RNA used for TCR sequencing. Arm-PCR of CDR3 regions and iRepertoire HTBI primers were used to build TCR beta libraries. In the authors' workflow: Segment identification across samples yielded 55 to 65 TRBV and around 13 TRBJ segments. TCRdb reanalysed the multiplex PCR reads using MiXCR and keeps one entry per CDR3 protein. These V and J calls are TCRdb output, not the study's own analysis. The repertoire includes roughly 510,000 distinct CDR3 sequences, roughly a sixth of them detected once, and 9.5% to 15% sits in the top ten. This clonotype showed up many times. Its antigen is not identified. The same sample was also studied in work on T cells in Graves' hyperthyroidism and ophthalmopathy. That publication notes: TCR CDR3 underwent first-round RT-PCR with the HTBI primer set. The model's output predicted ophthalmopathy at a median of roughly 6.9 months prior to onset.

The rearrangement uses TRBV7-3 and TRBJ2-3, with 10 bases that match TRBD2. This sequence was found in a man between 18 and 29 years old with Graves disease. The starting material was peripheral blood mononuclear cells (PBMCs), obtained at new diagnosis, from a patient treated with antithyroid drugs. CDR3 DNA: TGTGCCAGCAGCTTCGGGCCAGCGGGAGGGCCTAGCACAGATACGCAGTATTTT. Residues: CASSFGPAGGPSTDTQYF.